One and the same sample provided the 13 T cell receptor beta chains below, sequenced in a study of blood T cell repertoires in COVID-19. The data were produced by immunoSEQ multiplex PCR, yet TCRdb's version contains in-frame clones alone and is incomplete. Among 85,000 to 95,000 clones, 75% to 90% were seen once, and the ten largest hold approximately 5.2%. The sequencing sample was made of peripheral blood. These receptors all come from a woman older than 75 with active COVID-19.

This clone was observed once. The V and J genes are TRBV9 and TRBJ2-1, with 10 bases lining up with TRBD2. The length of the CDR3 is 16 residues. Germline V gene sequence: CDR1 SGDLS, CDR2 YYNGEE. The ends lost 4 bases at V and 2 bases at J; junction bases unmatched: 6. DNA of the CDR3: TGTGCCAGCAGCCCTCAAGCGGGAGGGCCCTACAATGAGCAGTTCTTC. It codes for CASSPQAGGPYNEQFF.

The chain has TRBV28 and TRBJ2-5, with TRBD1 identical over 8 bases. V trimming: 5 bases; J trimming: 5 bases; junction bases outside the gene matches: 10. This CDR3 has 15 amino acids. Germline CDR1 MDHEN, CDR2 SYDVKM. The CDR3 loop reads CASSQDRVLVETQYF. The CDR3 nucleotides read TGTGCCAGCAGTCAGGACAGGGTCCTCGTCGAGACCCAGTACTTC. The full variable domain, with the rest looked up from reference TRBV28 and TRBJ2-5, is DVKVTQSSRYLVKRTGEKVFLECVQDMDHENMFWYRQDPGLGLRLIYFSYDVKMKEKGDIPEGYSVSREKKERFSLILESASTNQTSMYLCASSQDRVLVETQYFGPGTRLLVL.

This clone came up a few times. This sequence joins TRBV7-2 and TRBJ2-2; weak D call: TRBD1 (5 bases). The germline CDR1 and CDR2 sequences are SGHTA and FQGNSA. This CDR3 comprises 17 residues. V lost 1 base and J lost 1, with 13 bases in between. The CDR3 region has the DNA TGTGCCAGCAGCTTAGAGGTGCGGCAGGGGAACACCGGGGAGCTGTTTTTT. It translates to CASSLEVRQGNTGELFF.

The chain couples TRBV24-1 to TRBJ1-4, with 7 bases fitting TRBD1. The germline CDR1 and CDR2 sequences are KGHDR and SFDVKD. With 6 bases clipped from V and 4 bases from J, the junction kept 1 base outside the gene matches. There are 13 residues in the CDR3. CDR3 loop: CATSPGGNEKLFF. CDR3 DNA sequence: TGTGCCACCAGTCCAGGGGGTAATGAAAAACTGTTTTTT.

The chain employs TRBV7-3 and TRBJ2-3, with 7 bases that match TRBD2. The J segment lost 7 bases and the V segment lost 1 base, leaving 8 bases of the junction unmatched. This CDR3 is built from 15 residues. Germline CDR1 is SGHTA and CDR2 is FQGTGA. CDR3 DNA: TGTGCCAGCAGCTTAAGAGGTCTAGCGGAGAATACGCAGTATTTT. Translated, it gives CASSLRGLAENTQYF.

Here the CDR3 reads CASSLALAKNIQYF. The CDR3 nucleotides are TGTGCCAGCAGCTTGGCCCTAGCCAAAAACATTCAGTACTTC. The V and J genes are TRBV5-6 and TRBJ2-4; no clear D gene. The CDR3 extends over 14 amino acids. Germline V lookup: CDR1 SGHDT, CDR2 YYEEEE. Trimming left V 0 bases short and J 0 bases short, with 4 bases between.

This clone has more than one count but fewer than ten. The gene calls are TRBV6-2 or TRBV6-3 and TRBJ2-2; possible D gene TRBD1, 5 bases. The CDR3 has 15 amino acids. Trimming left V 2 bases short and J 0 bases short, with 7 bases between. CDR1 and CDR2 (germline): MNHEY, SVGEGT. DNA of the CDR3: TGTGCCAGCAGTTACAGGGGCGCGAACACCGGGGAGCTGTTTTTT. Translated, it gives CASSYRGANTGELFF.

CDR3 residues: CASSSRQGRNNEKLFF. In nucleotides, the CDR3 is TGTGCCAGCAGCTCCAGACAGGGGCGAAATAATGAAAAACTGTTTTTT. This sequence joins TRBV9 and TRBJ1-4, with 8 bases fitting TRBD1. Germline assignment: CDR1 SGDLS and CDR2 YYNGEE. CDR3 length equals 16 residues. With 4 bases clipped from V and 4 bases from J, the junction kept 9 bases outside the gene matches. Combining the CDR3 with reference TRBV9 and TRBJ1-4 gives the whole variable domain DSGVTQTPKHLITATGQRVTLRCSPRSGDLSVYWYQQSLDQGLQFLIQYYNGEERAKGNILERFSAQQFPDLHSELNLSSLELGDSALYFCASSSRQGRNNEKLFFGSGTQLSVL.

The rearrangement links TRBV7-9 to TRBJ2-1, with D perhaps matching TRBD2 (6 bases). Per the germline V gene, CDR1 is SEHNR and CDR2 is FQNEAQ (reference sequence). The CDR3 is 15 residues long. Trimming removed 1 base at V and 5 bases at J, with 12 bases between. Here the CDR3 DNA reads TGTGCCAGCAGCTTAGTCGGAGGGTACCACAATGAGCAGTTCTTC. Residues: CASSLVGGYHNEQFF.

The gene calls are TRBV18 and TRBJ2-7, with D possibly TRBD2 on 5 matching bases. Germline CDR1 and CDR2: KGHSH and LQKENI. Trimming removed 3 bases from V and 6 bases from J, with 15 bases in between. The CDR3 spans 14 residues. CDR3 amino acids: CASSPTPQRAEQYF. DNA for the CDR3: TGTGCCAGCTCACCTACCCCGCAGAGGGCCGAGCAGTACTTC.

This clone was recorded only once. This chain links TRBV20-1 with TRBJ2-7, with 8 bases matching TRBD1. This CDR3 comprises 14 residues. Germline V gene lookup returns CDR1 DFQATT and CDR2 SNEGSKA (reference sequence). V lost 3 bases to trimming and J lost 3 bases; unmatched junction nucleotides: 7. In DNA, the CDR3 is TGCAGTGCTAGTTCGGACAGGGTGAACTACGAGCAGTACTTC. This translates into CSASSDRVNYEQYF.

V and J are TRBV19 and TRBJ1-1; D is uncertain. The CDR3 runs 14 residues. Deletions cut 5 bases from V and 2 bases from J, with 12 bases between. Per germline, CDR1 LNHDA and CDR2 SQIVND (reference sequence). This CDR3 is CASSPSAGNTEAFF. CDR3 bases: TGTGCCAGTAGTCCGAGCGCGGGAAACACTGAAGCTTTCTTT.

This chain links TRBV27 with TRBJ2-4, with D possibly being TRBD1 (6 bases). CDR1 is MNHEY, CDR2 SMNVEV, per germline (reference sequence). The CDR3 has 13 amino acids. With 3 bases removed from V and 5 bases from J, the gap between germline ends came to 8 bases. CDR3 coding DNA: TGTGCCAGCAGTTTCAGGGGACAAAACATTCAGTACTTC. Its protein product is CASSFRGQNIQYF.